The source of this T cell receptor beta chain is a study of cytomegalovirus exposure and HLA in healthy donors. Study-level points and caveats: For TCR beta chains, V- and J-gene trimming was later linked to a missense DCLRE1C variant.

As concerns this clone: Antigen unknown.

60 Vbeta and 13 Jbeta primers were used in PCR. Libraries were prepared by immunoSEQ multiplex PCR; TCRdb keeps only in-frame clonotypes and omits some of them. The profile shows approximately 160,000 clones, 82% of them singletons. Specimen: PBMCs. The receptor was derived from a male donor in good health and CMV-seronegative.

The CDR3: CASTEGWDSEQYF. In nucleotides, the CDR3 is TGTGCCAGTACGGAGGGATGGGATTCCGAGCAGTACTTC. The chain couples TRBV19 to TRBJ2-7, with D perhaps TRBD2 (6 bases). V shed 7 bases and J shed 6 bases, with 16 bases lying between them. This CDR3 spans 13 amino acids. Germline values: CDR1 LNHDA, CDR2 SQIVND (reference sequence).